The rows below give T cell receptor beta chains drawn from one sample of a study of blood T cell repertoires in COVID-19. Only in-frame clones appear in the TCRdb table, and some are missing; sequencing was by immunoSEQ multiplex PCR. This sample has 150,000 to 200,000 clones; about 79% occur once, and the top ten carry approximately 16%. The sequenced sample consisted of PBMCs or T cells enriched from blood (not recorded which). Source of these receptors: a man between 45 and 60 years old who had recovered from COVID-19. The CDR3 runs from the conserved cysteine through the conserved F or W. The D gene is left open where the match is weak. A row's size may be missing; if present it is once, few, many or a size class.

D gene	clone size	V gene	J gene	CDR3 DNA	CDR3 protein
TRBD1	.	TRBV28	TRBJ1-2	TGTGCCAGCAGTTTACCAACAGGGGAGGCCAGCGGCTACACCTTC	CASSLPTGEASGYTF
TRBD2	.	TRBV5-1	TRBJ2-4	TGCGCCAGCAGCTTGCTAGCGGGGGCGAAAAACATTCAGTACTTC	CASSLLAGAKNIQYF
TRBD1	.	TRBV7-9	TRBJ1-3	TGTGCCAGCAGCTTCCGACAGGGGGGCTCTGGAAACACCATATATTTT	CASSFRQGGSGNTIYF
TRBD1	.	TRBV6-5	TRBJ1-4	TGTGCCAGCAGACATACAGGGGGCACTAATGAAAAACTGTTTTTT	CASRHTGGTNEKLFF
TRBD1	.	TRBV25-1	TRBJ1-1	TGTGCCAGCAGCCTCACAGGGGCGAACACTGAAGCTTTCTTT	CASSLTGANTEAFF
.	once	TRBV3-1/TRBV3-2	TRBJ1-4	TGTGCCAGCAGCCAAGGGGCTGGGAGTACTGAAAAACTGTTTTTT	CASSQGAGSTEKLFF
.	.	TRBV7-9	TRBJ1-1	TGTGCCAGCAGCTTAGTCGGGTCACACACTGAAGCTTTCTTT	CASSLVGSHTEAFF
TRBD1	.	TRBV5-1	TRBJ2-2	TGCGCCAGCAGCTGGGGACAGGGGACGGCCGGGGAGCTGTTTTTT	CASSWGQGTAGELFF
.	.	TRBV29-1	TRBJ1-2	TGCATCACAAAAGGGGGAAAGTCGAGTGGCTACACCTTC	CITKGGKSSGYTF
.	.	TRBV29-1	TRBJ2-1	TGCAGCGTTGAAGACCCTTCCAACAGGGCTAGCTCCTACAATGAGCAGTTCTTC	CSVEDPSNRASSYNEQFF
TRBD1	.	TRBV18	TRBJ2-7	TGTGCCAGCTCACAAGCTCCGTCAGGGGGCCGCGAGCAGTACTTC	CASSQAPSGGREQYF